What follows are 21 T cell receptor beta chains derived from one specimen sequenced in a study of blood T cells in healthy people across ages. The second PCR ran about 6 to 12 cycles with a sample-barcoded 5' primer and J-beta primers. TCRdb independently ran MiXCR on the 5' RACE reads; one entry per CDR3 protein. Of about 290,000 distinct CDR3 sequences listed, around 29% are singletons. The sequenced sample was blood. These receptor sequences come from a woman between 70 and 85 years old in good health.

This clonotype was picked up many times. The chain recombines TRBV5-1 with TRBJ2-7, with 8 bases fitting TRBD1. The V and J ends lost 5 bases and 6 bases, in that order; junction bases with no gene match: 4. Germline V lookup: CDR1 SGHRS, CDR2 YFSETQ. The CDR3 has 12 amino acids. CDR3 sequence (DNA): TGCGCCAGCAGTTCTGACAGGGGCGAGCAGTACTTC. Translating gives CASSSDRGEQYF.

The chain joins TRBV7-2 to TRBJ2-3, with D possibly called TRBD1 or TRBD2 (5 bases each). Per the germline V gene, CDR1 is SGHTA and CDR2 is FQGNSA. Trimming pared 8 bases from V and 6 bases from J, leaving 18 bases between. The CDR3 consists of 14 residues. CDR3 in DNA: TGTGCCAGCCGCCCTCACGGGACGACGGATACGCAGTATTTT. Amino acids: CASRPHGTTDTQYF.

The J gene is TRBJ2-1, the V gene TRBV18, with 15 nucleotides matching TRBD2. Trimming removed 5 bases from V and 8 bases from J; junction bases left unmatched: 7. Germline CDR1 reads KGHSH; CDR2 reads LQKENI. The CDR3 spans 16 residues. CDR3 nucleotide sequence: TGTGCCAGCTCAACTCAAGGACTAGCGGGAGGGGATGAGCAGTTCTTC. Translated: CASSTQGLAGGDEQFF.

The chain carries TRBV4-2 and TRBJ2-6; TRBD1 or TRBD2 may be the D gene (5 bases each). Germline-derived CDR1 and CDR2 are LGHNA and YNFKEQ. The CDR3 runs to 17 residues. V shed 0 bases and J shed 4 bases, with 13 bases lying between them. The CDR3 bases are TGTGCCAGCAGCCAAGAAGATTCAGGGAGCGGGGCCAACGTCCTGACTTTC. It yields the protein CASSQEDSGSGANVLTF.

This chain connects TRBV20-1 to TRBJ1-1, with TRBD1 matching over 7 bases. The CDR3 has 15 amino acids. CDR1 and CDR2 from the germline V gene are DFQATT and SNEGSKA (reference sequence). The V gene end was trimmed by 3 bases and the J gene end by 6 bases; junction bases not matched to a gene: 13. The CDR3 nucleotides read TGCAGTGCTAGCAATAGGGGGCTGAGGAAGGCTGAAGCTTTCTTT. Translated: CSASNRGLRKAEAFF.

V usage is TRBV20-1 and J usage is TRBJ2-1; no reliable D call. CDR1 and CDR2 from the germline V gene are DFQATT and SNEGSKA (reference sequence). The ends were cut back, 1 base at V and 8 bases at J, with 9 bases in the middle. The CDR3 covers 12 residues. The CDR3 nucleotides read TGCAGTGCTAGAGGTGAGGTTGATGAGCAGTTCTTC. Translating it yields CSARGEVDEQFF.

The chain combines TRBV28 with TRBJ2-5; 9 bases are shared with TRBD1. CDR1 is MDHEN and CDR2 is SYDVKM in the germline V gene. The J segment lost 5 bases and the V segment lost 10 bases, leaving 11 bases of the junction unmatched. This CDR3 has 14 residues. CDR3 DNA sequence: TGTGCCAACAGAACCGGGACAGGGTTGGAGACCCAGTACTTC. The encoded protein is CANRTGTGLETQYF.

Worth noting for this clonotype: A read error may produce the germline difference seen at one junction end. The chain combines TRBV4-2 with TRBJ2-1, with D perhaps being TRBD1 or TRBD2 (6 bases each). The CDR3 is made up of 15 amino acids. Germline assignment: CDR1 LGHNA and CDR2 YNFKEQ. The CDR3 spells CASSQGPGAYSEQFF. In nucleotides, the CDR3 is TGTGCCAGCAGCCAAGGTCCGGGGGCGTACAGTGAGCAGTTCTTC.

The chain is built from TRBV6-2 or TRBV6-3 and TRBJ2-2, with 11 positions matching TRBD2. The CDR3 has 17 amino acids. J lost 4 bases, V lost 4 bases, and 8 bases had no gene match. Germline CDR1 is MNHEY and CDR2 is SVGEGT. The CDR3 is CASSSSLGLAVTGELFF. CDR3 nucleotides: TGTGCCAGCAGTTCCTCCTTGGGACTAGCGGTCACCGGGGAGCTGTTTTTT.

The genes are TRBV4-1 and TRBJ1-1, with D hard to call. The CDR3 has 14 residues. With 1 base removed from V and 1 base from J, the gap between germline ends came to 7 bases. CDR1 is MGHRA, CDR2 YSYEKL, per germline. The CDR3 coding sequence is TGCGCCAGCAGCCAAGGAAACGAGAACACTGAAGCTTTCTTT. It yields the protein CASSQGNENTEAFF.

For the CDR3, the DNA is TGTGCCAGCTGGGGGGCCAACTATGGCTACACCTTC. Its translation: CASWGANYGYTF. The chain joins TRBV28 to TRBJ1-2, with a possible D match to TRBD1 (6 bases). The germline CDR1 and CDR2 sequences are MDHEN and SYDVKM. Deletions cut 8 bases from V and 2 bases from J, with 9 bases between. The CDR3 is 12 residues long.

This clonotype was detected only a few times. One end of the junction varies from germline; a read error may be responsible. The chain is built from TRBV29-1 and TRBJ1-1; D gene unclear. The CDR3 loop spans 12 amino acids. The V gene's germline CDR1 is SQVTM and CDR2 ANQGSEA. CDR3 amino acids: CSVGRRNAEAFF. In DNA form, the CDR3 reads TGCAGCGTTGGCAGGAGGAACGCTGAAGCTTTCTTT.

CDR3: CASSADRGAFF. CDR3 nucleotides: TGCGCCAGCAGCGCGGACAGGGGTGCTTTCTTT. V gene TRBV5-1 combines with J gene TRBJ1-1; 9 bases align to TRBD1. Looked up from germline, CDR1 is SGHRS and CDR2 is YFSETQ. This CDR3 is 11 amino acids long. V lost 4 bases and J lost 11; bases outside the gene matches: 3.

This clonotype has a single count. The rearrangement joins TRBV12-3 or TRBV12-4 to TRBJ1-1; no clear D gene. The CDR3 has 14 residues. With 3 bases removed from V and 4 bases from J, the gap between germline ends came to 12 bases. In DNA, the CDR3 is TGTGCCAGCAGTTTCAAAATCGCGGGCACTGAAGCTTTCTTT. Encoded protein: CASSFKIAGTEAFF.

The sample holds a few counts of this clonotype. This chain connects TRBV3-1 to TRBJ1-5; D unresolved. This CDR3 is 15 amino acids long. V gave up 2 bases and J gave up 3 bases, with 11 bases separating them. Germline CDR1 and CDR2: LGHDT and YNNKEL (reference sequence). CDR3 bases: TGTGCCAGCAGCCAACGTCAGTATGACAATCAGCCCCAGCATTTT. It translates to CASSQRQYDNQPQHF. The full variable domain, in which reference TRBV3-1 and TRBJ1-5 provide the parts outside the CDR3, is DTAVSQTPKYLVTQMGNDKSIKCEQNLGHDTMYWYKQDSKKFLKIMFSYNNKELIINETVPNRFSPKSPDKAHLNLHINSLELGDSAVYFCASSQRQYDNQPQHFGDGTRLSIL.

This clonotype has just a few counts. This chain links TRBV5-1 with TRBJ1-4, with D perhaps matching TRBD1 (6 bases). Looked up from germline, CDR1 is SGHRS and CDR2 is YFSETQ. CDR3 size: 16 residues. V was shortened by 4 bases and J by 0 bases, with 13 bases between the two germline ends. CDR3 loop: CASSPGQHTTNEKLFF. In DNA, the CDR3 is TGCGCCAGCAGCCCCGGACAGCACACAACTAATGAAAAACTGTTTTTT. The full variable domain, with the rest looked up from reference TRBV5-1 and TRBJ1-4, is KAGVTQTPRYLIKTRGQQVTLSCSPISGHRSVSWYQQTPGQGLQFLFEYFSETQRNKGNFPGRFSGRQFSNSRSEMNVSTLELGDSALYLCASSPGQHTTNEKLFFGSGTQLSVL.

The rearrangement joins TRBV19 to TRBJ1-2; TRBD1 matches at 8 bases. V shed 5 bases and J 4 bases; nucleotides not matched to a gene: 6. Looked up from germline, CDR1 is LNHDA and CDR2 is SQIVND (reference sequence). The CDR3 has 14 amino acids. CDR3 nucleotide sequence: TGTGCCAGTAGTGGAACAGGGGGGCTCTATGGCTACACCTTC. Its translation: CASSGTGGLYGYTF.

This clonotype was counted many times. The chain has TRBV15 and TRBJ2-5; maybe TRBD1 (5 bases). V lost 4 bases and J lost 3, with 12 bases in between. The CDR3 covers 14 residues. Germline V gene lookup returns CDR1 LNHNV and CDR2 YYDKDF (reference sequence). The CDR3 bases are TGTGCCACCAGCATCCCGACAGTTGAAGAGACCCAGTACTTC. It yields the protein CATSIPTVEETQYF.

In this sample, this clonotype turned up a few times. The gene calls are TRBV28 and TRBJ2-5; D is possibly TRBD1 (5 bases). The end of the DNA fits TRBJ2-7 better, so the J call may be wrong. The germline V gene encodes CDR1 MDHEN and CDR2 SYDVKM. This CDR3 is built from 15 residues. CDR3 nucleotides: TGTGCCAGCAGTACTATCCAGGGTATCTCCTACGAGCAGTACTTC. Translating gives CASSTIQGISYEQYF.

The table lists this clonotype with a few counts. The rearrangement links TRBV6-5 to TRBJ2-5; D is possibly TRBD1 or TRBD2 (5 bases each). The CDR3 runs 15 residues. Between the trimmed V and J ends, which lost 2 bases and 11 bases, there was a span of 21 bases. The germline V gene has CDR1 MNHEY and CDR2 SVGAGI. DNA of the CDR3: TGTGCCAGCAGTTACGATCGCAGGGTAATGGGAGAGCAGTACTTC. This sequence encodes CASSYDRRVMGEQYF.

The CDR3 sequence is CASSLAPTALNQPQHF. The CDR3 DNA follows: TGTGCCAGCAGCTTAGCGCCGACTGCCTTGAATCAGCCCCAGCATTTT. The chain couples TRBV7-8 to TRBJ1-5, with D uncertain. The germline V and J ends were trimmed by 0 bases and 4 bases, with 13 bases remaining between them. Germline V gene sequence: CDR1 SGHVS, CDR2 FQNEAQ. The CDR3 runs to 16 residues.